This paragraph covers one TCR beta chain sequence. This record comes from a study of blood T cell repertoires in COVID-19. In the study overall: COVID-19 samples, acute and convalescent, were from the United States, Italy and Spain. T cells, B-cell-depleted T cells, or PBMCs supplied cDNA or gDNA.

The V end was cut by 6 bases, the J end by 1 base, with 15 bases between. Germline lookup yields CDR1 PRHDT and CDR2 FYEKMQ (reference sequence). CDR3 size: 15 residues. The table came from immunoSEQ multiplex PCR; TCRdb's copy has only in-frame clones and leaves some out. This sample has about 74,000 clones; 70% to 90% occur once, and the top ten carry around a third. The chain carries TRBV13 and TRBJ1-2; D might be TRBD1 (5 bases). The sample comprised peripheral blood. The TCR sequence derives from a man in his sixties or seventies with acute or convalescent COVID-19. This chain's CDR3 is CASSLGGSSNYGYTF. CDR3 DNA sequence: TGTGCCAGCAGTCTCGGGGGGAGCAGTAACTATGGCTACACCTTC. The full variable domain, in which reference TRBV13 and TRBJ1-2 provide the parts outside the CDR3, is AAGVIQSPRHLIKEKRETATLKCYPIPRHDTVYWYQQGPGQDPQFLISFYEKMQSDKGSIPDRFSAQQFSDYHSELNMSSLELGDSALYFCASSLGGSSNYGYTFGSGTRLTVV.